This T cell receptor beta chain was profiled in a study of T-cell memory formation after mild COVID-19. Study-level results: Pre-infection memory showed some responding clones, and this suggested that cross-reactive memory joined.

Using its own MiXCR run on the 5' RACE reads, TCRdb lists one record per CDR3 protein. The sample comprises hundreds of thousands of distinct CDR3 sequences, around a sixth of which are singletons, and 20% to 25% rests with the top ten. The CDR3 sequence is 14 residues long. The germline V gene encodes CDR1 MNHEY and CDR2 SVGEGT. The V end lost 7 bases, the J end lost 3 bases, and 16 bases lay between the germline ends. A word on this clonotype: What it recognizes is unknown.

This receptor was taken from a man younger than 35 who had mild COVID-19 (a few samples of this study predate the infection). Cell type and time point are not known. The sequencing input was PBMCs or a T cell subset sorted from them (not recorded which). The V and J genes are TRBV6-2 or TRBV6-3 and TRBJ2-7, with D tentatively TRBD2 (5 bases). CDR3 bases: TGTGCCAGCAACCGACGAGGGCCGATCTACGAGCAGTACTTC. Amino acid sequence: CASNRRGPIYEQYF.